Listed below are T cell receptor beta chains from one sample, sequenced in a study of T cells after yellow fever vaccination. TCRdb recomputed calls from the 5' RACE reads with MiXCR, one row per CDR3 protein. This table holds more than 300,000 distinct CDR3 sequences, roughly 10% found once. Sample: CD4+ T cells sorted from PBMCs, taken 45 days after the yellow fever booster vaccination. All receptors come from a young man who received the YFV17D yellow fever vaccine. The CDR3 runs from the conserved cysteine through the conserved F or W. Each record gives: V gene, clone size, J gene, D gene, CDR3 protein, CDR3 DNA. A D gene is named only where the DNA matches it firmly. The size entry is marked missing in some rows and otherwise reads once, few, many or a size class.

TRBV7-9	few	TRBJ1-2	NA	CASSSSRGSEDGYTF	TGTGCCAGCAGCTCCTCGAGGGGCTCAGAGGATGGCTACACCTTC
TRBV12-3/TRBV12-4	few	TRBJ1-4	NA	CASSPTSGPANEKLFF	TGTGCCAGCAGTCCAACCTCGGGCCCAGCTAATGAAAAACTGTTTTTT
TRBV7-9	few	TRBJ1-2	NA	CASSTMGLSLGYTF	TGTGCCAGCAGTACAATGGGGTTGTCCCTTGGTTACACCTTC
TRBV18	NA	TRBJ2-3	TRBD2	CASSPRGLAGGADTQYF	TGTGCCAGCTCACCCCGCGGACTAGCGGGGGGCGCAGATACGCAGTATTTT
TRBV5-1	few	TRBJ1-1	NA	CASGKTGQNTEAFF	TGCGCCAGCGGAAAAACAGGACAGAACACTGAAGCTTTCTTT
TRBV5-4	NA	TRBJ1-5	NA	CASSTDLNQPQHF	TGTGCCAGCAGCACCGACCTCAATCAGCCCCAGCATTTT
TRBV2	many	TRBJ1-5	NA	CASRQGGGQPQHF	TGTGCCAGCAGACAGGGAGGGGGTCAGCCCCAGCATTTT
TRBV5-5	few	TRBJ1-1	NA	CASSFRQENTEAFF	TGTGCCAGCAGCTTTAGGCAGGAGAACACTGAAGCTTTCTTT
TRBV5-1	few	TRBJ2-3	TRBD2	CASSTGLAGSTDTQYF	TGCGCCAGCAGCACGGGACTAGCGGGGAGCACAGATACGCAGTATTTT
TRBV4-2	few	TRBJ1-1	NA	CASSQLRSGRPNTEAFF	TGTGCCAGCAGCCAGCTCAGGTCGGGACGCCCGAACACTGAAGCTTTCTTT
TRBV7-6	few	TRBJ2-2	NA	CASSGPDHNTGELFF	TGTGCCAGCAGCGGGCCGGACCATAACACCGGGGAGCTGTTTTTT
TRBV7-3	NA	TRBJ2-2	NA	CASSKDQGFGELFF	TGTGCCAGCAGCAAGGACCAGGGGTTCGGGGAGCTGTTTTTT
TRBV9	NA	TRBJ2-5	NA	CASSVFGLGETQYF	TGTGCCAGCAGCGTATTCGGGCTCGGGGAGACCCAGTACTTC
TRBV5-1	NA	TRBJ2-3	NA	CASSLGLFNTDTQYF	TGCGCCAGCAGCTTAGGTCTTTTCAACACAGATACGCAGTATTTT
TRBV12-3/TRBV12-4	few	TRBJ1-1	NA	CASSAGISNTEAFF	TGTGCCAGCAGTGCGGGGATTAGCAACACTGAAGCTTTCTTT
TRBV7-8	many	TRBJ2-7	TRBD1	CASSYNDRGEQYF	TGTGCCAGCAGCTACAATGACAGGGGCGAGCAGTACTTC
TRBV5-1	few	TRBJ2-5	NA	CASSLTMGAEETQYF	TGCGCCAGCAGCTTGACAATGGGGGCCGAGGAGACCCAGTACTTC
TRBV27	few	TRBJ2-1	NA	CASSALLRGSYNEQFF	TGTGCCAGCAGTGCCCTTTTGCGGGGAAGCTACAATGAGCAGTTCTTC
TRBV5-1	many	TRBJ2-1	TRBD2	CASSLDGLVGEQFF	TGCGCCAGCAGCTTGGATGGACTAGTGGGTGAGCAGTTCTTC
TRBV20-1	many	TRBJ1-4	NA	CSARPGDKLFF	TGCAGTGCTAGACCGGGAGACAAACTGTTTTTT
TRBV20-1	NA	TRBJ1-2	TRBD1	CSAPRQGTYGYTF	TGCAGTGCTCCTCGACAGGGAACCTATGGCTACACCTTC
TRBV18	NA	TRBJ1-1	NA	CASSPQETEAFF	TGTGCCAGCTCACCCCAGGAAACTGAAGCTTTCTTT
TRBV6-2/TRBV6-3	few	TRBJ2-3	TRBD2	CATEGRGDTDTQYF	TGTGCCACCGAAGGTCGGGGGGACACAGATACGCAGTATTTT
TRBV5-1	NA	TRBJ1-1	NA	CASSLVALNTEAFF	TGCGCCAGCAGCTTGGTGGCATTGAACACTGAAGCTTTCTTT
TRBV10-3	NA	TRBJ1-4	NA	CAISPDRANEKLFF	TGTGCCATCAGTCCGGACAGAGCTAATGAAAAACTGTTTTTT
TRBV7-9	few	TRBJ1-4	TRBD1	CASSYRGQTNEKLFF	TGTGCCAGCAGTTACAGGGGGCAGACTAATGAAAAACTGTTTTTT
TRBV6-2/TRBV6-3	few	TRBJ1-3	NA	CASSARDVRSGNTIYF	TGTGCCAGCAGTGCTAGGGACGTGCGCTCTGGAAACACCATATATTTT
TRBV20-1	few	TRBJ2-1	NA	CSARDRRVDEQFF	TGCAGTGCTAGAGATCGAAGGGTGGATGAGCAGTTCTTC
TRBV12-3/TRBV12-4	few	TRBJ2-5	TRBD2	CASSLERGIGETQYF	TGTGCCAGCAGTTTAGAGCGGGGGATCGGAGAGACCCAGTACTTC
TRBV20-1	NA	TRBJ2-7	NA	CSAGVAPYEQYF	TGCAGTGCTGGCGTGGCTCCCTACGAGCAGTACTTC
TRBV2	NA	TRBJ1-1	NA	CASNSVGRRNTEAFF	TGTGCCAGCAATTCTGTCGGGCGGCGGAACACTGAAGCTTTCTTT
TRBV5-1	NA	TRBJ1-1	NA	CASSLFGSNTEAFF	TGCGCCAGCAGCTTGTTTGGGTCGAACACTGAAGCTTTCTTT
TRBV11-2	many	TRBJ1-1	NA	CASSTTENTEAFF	TGTGCCAGCAGCACGACTGAGAACACTGAAGCTTTCTTT
TRBV12-3/TRBV12-4	few	TRBJ1-2	NA	CASSQQNYGYTF	TGTGCCAGCAGTCAACAGAACTATGGCTACACCTTC
TRBV9	NA	TRBJ1-2	NA	CASSGTGLSAYGYTF	TGTGCCAGCAGCGGAACAGGTCTTTCCGCCTATGGCTACACCTTC
TRBV5-1	NA	TRBJ2-7	NA	CASSLTAGYEQYF	TGCGCCAGCAGCTTAACTGCTGGTTACGAGCAGTACTTC
TRBV7-2	NA	TRBJ1-6	NA	CASSRNLGGGRRTLNSPLHF	TGTGCCAGCAGCCGAAACTTAGGGGGAGGTCGGAGGACTCTAAATTCACCCCTCCACTTT
TRBV5-5	NA	TRBJ1-4	TRBD1	CASSRGQGGPNEKLFF	TGTGCCAGCAGCCGCGGACAGGGAGGGCCTAATGAAAAACTGTTTTTT
TRBV7-2	few	TRBJ2-7	NA	CASSLPGRLYEQYF	TGTGCCAGCAGCTTACCCGGACGGCTCTACGAGCAGTACTTC
TRBV7-8	few	TRBJ1-2	NA	CASSSQVREGYTF	TGTGCCAGCAGCTCTCAGGTCAGGGAAGGCTACACCTTC
TRBV6-5	few	TRBJ1-2	TRBD1	CASSYSRAGQGDGYTF	TGTGCCAGCAGTTACTCGAGGGCGGGACAGGGGGACGGCTACACCTTC
TRBV5-5	few	TRBJ1-2	NA	CASSLVPGNPNGYTF	TGTGCCAGCAGCTTGGTCCCAGGGAACCCAAATGGCTACACCTTC
TRBV5-1	few	TRBJ1-1	NA	CASSLPQEGMEAFF	TGCGCCAGCAGCTTGCCACAGGAAGGGATGGAAGCTTTCTTT
TRBV12-3/TRBV12-4	few	TRBJ2-3	NA	CASSSQGPAGDTQYF	TGTGCCAGCAGTTCCCAGGGTCCCGCGGGAGATACGCAGTATTTT